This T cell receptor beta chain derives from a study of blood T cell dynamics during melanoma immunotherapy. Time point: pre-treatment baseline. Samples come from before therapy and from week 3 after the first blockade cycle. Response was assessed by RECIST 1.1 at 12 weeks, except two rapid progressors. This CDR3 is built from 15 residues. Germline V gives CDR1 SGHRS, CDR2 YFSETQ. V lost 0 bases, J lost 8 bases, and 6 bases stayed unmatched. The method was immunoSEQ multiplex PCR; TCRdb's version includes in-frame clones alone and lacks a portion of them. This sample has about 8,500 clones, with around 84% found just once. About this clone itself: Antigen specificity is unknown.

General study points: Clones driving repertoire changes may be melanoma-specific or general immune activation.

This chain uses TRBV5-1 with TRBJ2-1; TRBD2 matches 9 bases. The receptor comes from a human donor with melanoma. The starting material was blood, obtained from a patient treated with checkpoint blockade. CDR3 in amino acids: CASSLGVVAGDEQFF. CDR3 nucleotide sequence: TGCGCCAGCAGCTTGGGGGTCGTAGCGGGAGATGAGCAGTTCTTC.